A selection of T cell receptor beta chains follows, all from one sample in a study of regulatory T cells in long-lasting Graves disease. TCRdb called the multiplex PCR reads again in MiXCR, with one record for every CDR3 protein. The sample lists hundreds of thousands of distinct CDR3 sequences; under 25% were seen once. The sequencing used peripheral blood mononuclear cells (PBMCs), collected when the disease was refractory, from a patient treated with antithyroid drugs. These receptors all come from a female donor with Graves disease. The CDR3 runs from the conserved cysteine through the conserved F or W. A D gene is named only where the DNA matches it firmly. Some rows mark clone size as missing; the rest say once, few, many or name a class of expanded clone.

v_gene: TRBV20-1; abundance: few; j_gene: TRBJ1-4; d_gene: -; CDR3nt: TGCAGTGCTGTACCGAGGGATTTTGTCCTTGCAACTAATGAAAAACTGTTTTTT; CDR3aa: CSAVPRDFVLATNEKLFF
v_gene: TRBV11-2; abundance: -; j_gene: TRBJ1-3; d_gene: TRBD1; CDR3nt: TGTGCCAGCAGCCCGACAGGGGTCCGTGGAAACACCATATATTTT; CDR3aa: CASSPTGVRGNTIYF
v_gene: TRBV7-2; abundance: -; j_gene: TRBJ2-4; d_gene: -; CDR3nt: TGTGCCAGCAGCCCCAGTGGGGTAACCAAAAACATTCAGTACTTC; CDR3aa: CASSPSGVTKNIQYF
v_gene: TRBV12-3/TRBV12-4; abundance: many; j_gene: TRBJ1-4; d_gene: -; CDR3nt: TGTGCCAGCAGTCCCTCCGGACAGCTTAATGAAAAACTGTTTTTT; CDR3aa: CASSPSGQLNEKLFF
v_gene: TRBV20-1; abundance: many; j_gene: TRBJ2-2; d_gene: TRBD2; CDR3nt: TGCAGTGCTAGGACTAGCGGATACACCGGGGAGCTGTTTTTT; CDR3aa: CSARTSGYTGELFF
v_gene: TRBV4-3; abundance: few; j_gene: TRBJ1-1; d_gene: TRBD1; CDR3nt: TGCGCCAGCAGCCAAGACTCCGACAGGGACACTGAAGCTTTCTTT; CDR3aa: CASSQDSDRDTEAFF
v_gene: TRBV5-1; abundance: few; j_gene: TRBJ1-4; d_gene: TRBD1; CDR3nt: TGCGCCAGCAGCTTGCCCCAGGGGGACGCAACTAATGAAAAACTGTTTTTT; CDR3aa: CASSLPQGDATNEKLFF
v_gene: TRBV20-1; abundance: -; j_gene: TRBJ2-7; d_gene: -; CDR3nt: TGCAGTGCTGGGACTCCAGTTGAGCAGTACTTC; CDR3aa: CSAGTPVEQYF
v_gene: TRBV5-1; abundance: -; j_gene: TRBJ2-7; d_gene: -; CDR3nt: TGCGCCAGCAGCTTGGCTACAGGGCTCAACGAGCAGTACTTC; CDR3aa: CASSLATGLNEQYF
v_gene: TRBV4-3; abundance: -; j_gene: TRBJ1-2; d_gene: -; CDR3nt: TGCGCCAGCAGCCAAGGGACGTACTATGGCTACACCTTC; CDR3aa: CASSQGTYYGYTF
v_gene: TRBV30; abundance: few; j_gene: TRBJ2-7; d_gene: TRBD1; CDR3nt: TGTGCCTGGAGACAGGATCTTCGCAGGGGGCACGACGAGCAGTACTTC; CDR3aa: CAWRQDLRRGHDEQYF
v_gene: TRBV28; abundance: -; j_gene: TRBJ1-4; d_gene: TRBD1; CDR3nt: TGTGCCAGCAGTTTTCCCCAGGGGGCCGGTGAAAAACTGTTTTTT; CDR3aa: CASSFPQGAGEKLFF
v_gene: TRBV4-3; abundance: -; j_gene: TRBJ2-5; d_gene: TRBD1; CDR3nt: TGCGCCAGCAGCCAGGCAGGGGGCGCCTGGGAGACCCAGTACTTC; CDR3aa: CASSQAGGAWETQYF
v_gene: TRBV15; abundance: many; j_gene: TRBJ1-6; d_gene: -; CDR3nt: TGTGCCACCAGCAGAGGAGAAAGGAATTCACCCCTCCACTTT; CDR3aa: CATSRGERNSPLHF
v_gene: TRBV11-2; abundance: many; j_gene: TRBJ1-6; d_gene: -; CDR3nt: TGTGCCAGCAGCCCTGGCTCCTATAATTCACCCCTCCACTTT; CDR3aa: CASSPGSYNSPLHF
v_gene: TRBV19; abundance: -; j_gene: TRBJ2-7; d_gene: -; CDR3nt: TGTGCCAGTAGTATGTTGTCGACAGTACCTACCTACGAGCAGTACTTC; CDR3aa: CASSMLSTVPTYEQYF
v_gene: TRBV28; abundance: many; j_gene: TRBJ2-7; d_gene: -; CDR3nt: TGTGCCAGCAGCCTACCTCCGGGATCAGGGTCCGAGCAGTACTTC; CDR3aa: CASSLPPGSGSEQYF
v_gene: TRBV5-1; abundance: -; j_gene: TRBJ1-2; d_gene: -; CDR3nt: TGCGCCAGCAGCTTTGAGGGAACCTATGGCTACACCTTC; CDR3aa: CASSFEGTYGYTF
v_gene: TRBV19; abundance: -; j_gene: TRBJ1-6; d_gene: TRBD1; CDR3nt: TGTGCCAGTAGTCCCGGGGGAACAGGGGAAAATTCACCCCTCCACTTT; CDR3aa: CASSPGGTGENSPLHF
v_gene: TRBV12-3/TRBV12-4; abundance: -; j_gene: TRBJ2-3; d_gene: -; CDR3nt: TGTGCCAGCAGTCTCTCACAGTATGCGCAGTATTTT; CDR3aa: CASSLSQYAQYF
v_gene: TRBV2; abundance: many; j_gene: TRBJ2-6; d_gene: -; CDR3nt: TGTGCCAGCATCGATGAGGGCCCTGGGGCCAACGTCCTGACTTTC; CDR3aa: CASIDEGPGANVLTF
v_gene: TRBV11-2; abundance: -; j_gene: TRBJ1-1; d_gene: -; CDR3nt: TGCGCCAGCAGCCAAGATGATTACAGCACTGAAGCTTTCTTT; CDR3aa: CASSQDDYSTEAFF
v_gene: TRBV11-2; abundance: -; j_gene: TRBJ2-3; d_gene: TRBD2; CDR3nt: TGTGCCAGCAGCGTAGCGGGGGTCACAGATACGCAGTATTTT; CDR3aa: CASSVAGVTDTQYF
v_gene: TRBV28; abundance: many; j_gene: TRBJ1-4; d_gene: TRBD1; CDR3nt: TGTGCCAGCAGCCCCTACAGGGGGACTAATGAAAAACTGTTTTTT; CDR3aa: CASSPYRGTNEKLFF
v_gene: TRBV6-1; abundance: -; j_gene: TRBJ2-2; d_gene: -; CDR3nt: TGTGCCAGCAGTGAACCAAGGGAGACCGGGGAGCTGTTTTTT; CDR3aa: CASSEPRETGELFF
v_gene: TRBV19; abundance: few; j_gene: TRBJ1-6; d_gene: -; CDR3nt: TGTGCCAGTAGGAGGGACACTAATTCACCCCTCCACTTT; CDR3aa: CASRRDTNSPLHF
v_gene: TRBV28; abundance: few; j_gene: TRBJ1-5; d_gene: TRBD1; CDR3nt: TGTGCCAGCAGTTCCCCCTGGACAGGCCCCAATCAGCCCCAGCATTTT; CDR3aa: CASSSPWTGPNQPQHF
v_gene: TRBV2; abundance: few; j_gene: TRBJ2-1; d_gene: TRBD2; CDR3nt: TGTGCCAGCAGAGGGACTAGCGGGAGGTTAAATGAGCAGTTCTTC; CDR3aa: CASRGTSGRLNEQFF
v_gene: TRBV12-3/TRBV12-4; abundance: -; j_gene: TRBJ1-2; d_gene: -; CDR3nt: TGTGCCAGCAGTAGTCTCGGACCCGCGTCGAATGGCTACACCTTC; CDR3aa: CASSSLGPASNGYTF
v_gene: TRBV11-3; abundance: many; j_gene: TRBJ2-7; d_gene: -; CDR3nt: TGTGCCAGCAGCCCCCGGGACGGCAACTACGAGCAGTACTTC; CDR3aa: CASSPRDGNYEQYF
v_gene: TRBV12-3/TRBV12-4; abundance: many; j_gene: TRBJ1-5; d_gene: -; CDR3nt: TGTGCCAGCAGTTTAGGGCCTCAGCCCCAGCATTTT; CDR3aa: CASSLGPQPQHF
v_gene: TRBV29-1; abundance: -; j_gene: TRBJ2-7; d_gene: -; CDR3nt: TGCAGCGTCCGATCGACAGGTATTGGCTACGAGCAGTACTTC; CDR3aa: CSVRSTGIGYEQYF
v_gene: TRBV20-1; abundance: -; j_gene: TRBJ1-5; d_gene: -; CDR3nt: TGCAGTGCGCTAGGGTTCCCGCCCCAGCATTTT; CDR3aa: CSALGFPPQHF
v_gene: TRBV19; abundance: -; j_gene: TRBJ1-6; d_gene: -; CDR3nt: TGTGCCAGTAGTCTTCGACGACAACTTGAGAATTCACCCCTCCACTTT; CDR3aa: CASSLRRQLENSPLHF
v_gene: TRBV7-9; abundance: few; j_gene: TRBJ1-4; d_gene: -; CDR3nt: TGTGCCAGCAGCAGTAATAGACAGTTTGCAACTAATGAAAAACTGTTTTTT; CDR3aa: CASSSNRQFATNEKLFF
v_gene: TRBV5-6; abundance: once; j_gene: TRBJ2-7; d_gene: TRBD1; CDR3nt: TGTGCCAGCAGCGGGTGGGACAGGGAAAAACTCTACGAGCAGTACTTC; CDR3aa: CASSGWDREKLYEQYF
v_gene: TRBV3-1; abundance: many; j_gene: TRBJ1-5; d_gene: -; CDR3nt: TGTGCCAGCAGCCGGCCGGGGCAGCCCCAGCATTTT; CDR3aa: CASSRPGQPQHF
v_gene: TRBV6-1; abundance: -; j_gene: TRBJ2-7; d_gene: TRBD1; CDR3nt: TGTGCCAGCAGACAGGGGCTCCCCTTCCTGGAGTACTTC; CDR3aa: CASRQGLPFLEYF
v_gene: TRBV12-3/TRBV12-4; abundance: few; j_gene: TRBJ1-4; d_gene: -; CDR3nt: TGTGCCAGCAGGGCGTTGACCGCGCGAGGTTATGAAAAACTGTTTTTT; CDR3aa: CASRALTARGYEKLFF
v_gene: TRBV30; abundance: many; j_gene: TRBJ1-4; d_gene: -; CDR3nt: TGTGCCTGGGACAGGTTTAATGAAAAACTGTTTTTT; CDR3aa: CAWDRFNEKLFF
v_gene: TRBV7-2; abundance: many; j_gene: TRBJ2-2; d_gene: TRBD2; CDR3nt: TGTGCCAGCAGCTTAGTATCATTGCGGGAGTACACCGGGGAGCTGTTTTTT; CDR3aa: CASSLVSLREYTGELFF
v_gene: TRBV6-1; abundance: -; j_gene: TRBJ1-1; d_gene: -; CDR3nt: TGTGCCAGCAGTCCGACCAGGGGCACTGAAGCTTTCTTT; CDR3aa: CASSPTRGTEAFF
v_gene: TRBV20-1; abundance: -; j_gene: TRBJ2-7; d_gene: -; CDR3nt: TGCAGTGCTAGAGATGGTGGGGCGGGGGCAACCTACGAGCAGTACTTC; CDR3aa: CSARDGGAGATYEQYF
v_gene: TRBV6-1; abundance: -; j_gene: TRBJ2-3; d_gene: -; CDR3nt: TGTGCCAGCATTCCGACTTACACAGATACGCAGTATTTT; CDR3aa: CASIPTYTDTQYF
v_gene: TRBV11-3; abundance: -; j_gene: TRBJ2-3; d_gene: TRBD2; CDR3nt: TGTGCCAGCAGCCCTCTCGGACTAGCGGGGCTCACAGATACGCAGTATTTT; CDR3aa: CASSPLGLAGLTDTQYF
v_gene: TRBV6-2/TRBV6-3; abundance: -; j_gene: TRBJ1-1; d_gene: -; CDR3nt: TGTGCCAGCAGTTACCCCGACGGGGGGGAAGCTTTCTTT; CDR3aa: CASSYPDGGEAFF
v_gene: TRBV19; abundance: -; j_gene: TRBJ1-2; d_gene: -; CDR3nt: TGTGCCAGTAGGGCAGGGACCTATGGCTACACCTTC; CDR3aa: CASRAGTYGYTF
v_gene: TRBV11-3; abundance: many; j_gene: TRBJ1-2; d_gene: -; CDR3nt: TGTGCCAGCAGAACTTTCTGGATTAACTATGGCTACACCTTC; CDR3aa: CASRTFWINYGYTF
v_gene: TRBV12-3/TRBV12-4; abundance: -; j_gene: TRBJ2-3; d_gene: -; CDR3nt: TGTGCCAGCAGTTTAGTGGGAAGAGGGGCCACAGATACGCAGTATTTT; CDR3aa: CASSLVGRGATDTQYF
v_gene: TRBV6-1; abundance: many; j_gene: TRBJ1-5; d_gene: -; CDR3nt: TGTGCCAGCAGCGACCCGGGAGGAGACCAGCCCCAGCATTTT; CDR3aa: CASSDPGGDQPQHF
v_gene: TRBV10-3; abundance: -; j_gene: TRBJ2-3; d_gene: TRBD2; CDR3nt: TGTGCCAACCTTCCCGGACTAGCGGGAAAGTCAGATACGCAGTATTTT; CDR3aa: CANLPGLAGKSDTQYF
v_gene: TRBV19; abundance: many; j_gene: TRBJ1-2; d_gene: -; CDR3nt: TGTGCCAGTAGTACCTCAGGGTTCTATGGCTACACCTTC; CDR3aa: CASSTSGFYGYTF
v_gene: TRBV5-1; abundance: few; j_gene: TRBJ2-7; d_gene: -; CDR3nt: TGCGCCAGCAGCTTGCTAAGGGGAACCTACGAGCAGTACTTC; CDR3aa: CASSLLRGTYEQYF
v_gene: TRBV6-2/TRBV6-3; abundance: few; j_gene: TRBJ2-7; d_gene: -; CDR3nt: TGTGCCAGCAGTGAAGCGAGGGTTAGCCCGAGGGGCGAGCAGTACTTC; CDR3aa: CASSEARVSPRGEQYF
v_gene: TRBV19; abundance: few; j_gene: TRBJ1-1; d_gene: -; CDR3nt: TGTGCCACCCGAAGGGGAGACCGGGCCACTGAAGCTTTCTTT; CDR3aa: CATRRGDRATEAFF
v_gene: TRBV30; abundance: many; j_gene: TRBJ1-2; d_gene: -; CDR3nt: TGTGCCTGGAGTGTGGCAGGGAACTATGGCTACACCTTC; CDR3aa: CAWSVAGNYGYTF
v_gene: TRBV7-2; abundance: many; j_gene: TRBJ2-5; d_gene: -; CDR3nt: TGTGCCAGCAGCCGAATCCAGGAAGTAGGGACCCAGTACTTC; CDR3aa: CASSRIQEVGTQYF
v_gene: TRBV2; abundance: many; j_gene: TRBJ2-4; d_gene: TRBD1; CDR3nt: TGTGCCAGCAGCCGGGACAGCCGAGTTGGAGACATTCAGTACTTC; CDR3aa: CASSRDSRVGDIQYF